These 13 T cell receptor beta chains were all obtained from the same sample, sequenced in a study of technical replicates of blood from a handful of donors. The repertoire was sequenced with immunoSEQ multiplex PCR; TCRdb's copy has only in-frame clones and lacks some. The sample has about 14,000 clones, 65% to 85% seen once. Sequencing was done on a sample of PBMCs. These receptors were taken from a human donor in good health.

The chain carries TRBV2 and TRBJ1-2; maybe TRBD1 (6 bases). The germline gives CDR1 SNHLY, CDR2 FYNNEI. The CDR3 extends over 12 amino acids. Trimming cost V 6 bases and J 8 bases, with 13 bases left between them. CDR3 bases: TGTGCCAGCAGAAACAGGGCCTTGGGCTACACCTTC. It specifies CASRNRALGYTF. The variable domain in full, completed from reference TRBV2 and TRBJ1-2, reads EPEVTQTPSHQVTQMGQEVILRCVPISNHLYFYWYRQILGQKVEFLVSFYNNEISEKSEIFDDQFSVERPDGSNFTLKIRSTKLEDSAMYFCASRNRALGYTFGSGTRLTVV.

This chain joins TRBV9 and TRBJ2-1; weak D call: TRBD1 (6 bases). The CDR3 is 14 residues long. Looked up from germline, CDR1 is SGDLS and CDR2 is YYNGEE. The V and J ends lost 2 bases and 10 bases respectively, with 16 bases between them. The CDR3 sequence: CASSVGWGDREQFF. The CDR3 nucleotides read TGTGCCAGCAGCGTTGGCTGGGGAGACAGGGAGCAGTTCTTC.

The rearrangement links TRBV5-4 to TRBJ2-5; 9 bases line up with TRBD2. The germline V gene has CDR1 SGHNT and CDR2 YYREEE (reference sequence). The CDR3 has 15 residues. Trimming removed 4 bases from V and 2 bases from J; junction bases left unmatched: 6. CDR3 sequence reads: CASSPKLAGQETQYF. DNA of the CDR3: TGTGCCAGCAGCCCTAAGCTAGCGGGACAAGAGACCCAGTACTTC.

The chain combines TRBV14 with TRBJ2-1; D might be TRBD2 (6 bases). V lost 5 bases, J lost 4 bases, and 15 bases lay in between. The length of the CDR3 is 15 residues. Per the germline V gene, CDR1 is SGHDN and CDR2 is FVKESK. Written as DNA, the CDR3 is TGTGCCAGCAGCGAGATCGGTAGCGGATACAATGAGCAGTTCTTC. This translates into CASSEIGSGYNEQFF.

This chain connects TRBV18 to TRBJ2-7; 10 bases line up with TRBD1. This CDR3 comprises 15 residues. Looked up from germline, CDR1 is KGHSH and CDR2 is LQKENI. With 5 bases clipped from V and 1 base from J, the junction kept 5 bases outside the gene matches. CDR3 nucleotide sequence: TGTGCCAGCTCAACGGGACAGGGGCTTTCCTACGAGCAGTACTTC. Translated, it gives CASSTGQGLSYEQYF.

V is TRBV19 and J is TRBJ2-2, with D unresolved. This CDR3 comprises 15 residues. The germline CDR1 and CDR2 sequences are LNHDA and SQIVND (reference sequence). Trimming pared 5 bases from V and 0 bases from J, leaving 10 bases between. The CDR3 reads CASSQRSANTGELFF. The CDR3 bases are TGTGCCAGTAGTCAGAGGTCCGCGAACACCGGGGAGCTGTTTTTT.

This clone was seen only a few times. The rearrangement joins TRBV6-5 to TRBJ2-7; 16 nucleotides match TRBD2. With 7 bases clipped from V and 9 bases from J, the junction kept 6 bases outside the gene matches. Germline V CDR1 and CDR2: MNHEY, SVGAGI. The CDR3 is 14 residues long. DNA for the CDR3: TGTGCCAGCAAAACAGGGACTAGCGGGAGGGTGCAGTACTTC. This codes for CASKTGTSGRVQYF.

The chain combines TRBV2 with TRBJ1-1; D may be TRBD1 (6 bases). Germline CDR1 SNHLY, CDR2 FYNNEI. This CDR3 has 13 residues. V lost 8 bases and J lost 8, with 18 bases in between. CDR3 in amino acids: CASGGEGHREAFF. The CDR3, as DNA: TGTGCCAGCGGGGGGGAGGGACATAGGGAAGCTTTCTTT.

The V call is TRBV5-8, the J call TRBJ2-3, with TRBD2 as a possible D gene (5 bases). Trimming shortened V by 0 bases and J by 1 base, and 12 bases separated the two germline ends. Germline V gene sequence: CDR1 SGHTS, CDR2 YDEGEE. The CDR3 length is 16 residues. The CDR3 is CASSLGVGSRTDTQYF. DNA of the CDR3: TGTGCCAGCAGCTTGGGGGTGGGGAGTCGCACAGATACGCAGTATTTT.

V and J are TRBV5-1 and TRBJ1-1, with 9 bases matching TRBD1. This CDR3 comprises 14 residues. J lost 1 base, V lost 4 bases, and 2 bases had no gene match. Germline loops: CDR1 SGHRS, CDR2 YFSETQ. CDR3 sequence reads: CASSRTGANTEAFF. The DNA of the CDR3 is TGCGCCAGCAGCCGGACAGGGGCGAACACTGAAGCTTTCTTT.

The J gene is TRBJ2-3, the V gene TRBV5-1; D is possibly TRBD1 (5 bases). Trimming pared 0 bases from V and 6 bases from J, leaving 17 bases between. The CDR3 loop spans 16 amino acids. The germline CDR1 and CDR2 sequences are SGHRS and YFSETQ. The CDR3 loop reads CASSLGAGILGDTQYF. CDR3 sequence (DNA): TGCGCCAGCAGCTTGGGAGCAGGGATCCTGGGGGATACGCAGTATTTT.

This chain uses TRBV2 with TRBJ1-2; D is ambiguous. From germline, CDR1 is SNHLY and CDR2 FYNNEI. This CDR3 contains 10 residues. Trimming took off 3 bases at V and 12 bases at J, with 8 bases between the two ends. The CDR3 region has the DNA TGTGCCAGCAGTGACAGTCCTCACACCTTC. It encodes CASSDSPHTF.

V usage is TRBV2 and J usage is TRBJ1-5; 7 bases are a match to TRBD1. This CDR3 contains 17 residues. V was pared by 5 bases and J by 5 bases, with 15 bases of the junction left unmatched. Germline CDR1 reads SNHLY; CDR2 reads FYNNEI. Here the CDR3 reads CASSLQGVGGSYQPQHF. The CDR3 coding sequence is TGTGCCAGCAGTCTTCAGGGGGTGGGGGGATCCTATCAGCCCCAGCATTTT.